This T cell receptor (beta chain) originates from a study of T cell changes during pregnancy in multiple sclerosis. CDR1 MDHEN and CDR2 SYDVKM come from the germline V gene. V was shortened by 3 bases and J by 8 bases, with 17 bases between the two germline ends. CDR3 length equals 14 residues. Clones were sequenced by immunoSEQ multiplex PCR, and TCRdb holds only the in-frame ones, with some missing. The sample has roughly 84,000 clones, around 93% seen once; the top ten hold roughly 1.4%. The gene calls are TRBV28 and TRBJ2-7; a possible D gene is TRBD1 (6 bases). This TCR came from a female donor in good health, enrolled as a control in a pregnancy study. This specimen was peripheral blood, taken in the third trimester of pregnancy. CDR3 sequence: CASSFPSRQVQQYF. CDR3 nucleotides: TGTGCCAGCAGTTTCCCCTCAAGACAGGTCCAGCAGTACTTC.